This TCR beta chain was obtained from a study of blood T cell repertoires in COVID-19. Across the study: The study drew acute and convalescent COVID-19 samples from the United States, Italy and Spain.

This CDR3 is built from 16 residues. Trimming left V 4 bases short and J 1 base short, with 18 bases between. The germline V gene encodes CDR1 SQVTM and CDR2 ANQGSEA. Original methodology: Scientists estimated how many nucleated cells there were by amplifying reference gene primers. Clones were read by immunoSEQ multiplex PCR, and TCRdb kept only the in-frame ones, dropping some. Clonal size and the V and J genes are those of that table, whereas D and trimming came from the DNA. The table includes approximately 210,000 clones, over 75% detected once. J is TRBJ2-3 and V is TRBV29-1, with D perhaps TRBD2 (6 bases). Sequencing was performed on peripheral blood. The TCR was taken from a woman aged 40 to 49 with acute or convalescent COVID-19. In DNA form, the CDR3 reads TGCAGCGTTGTTAGCGGACTCTACCTCCGCACAGATACGCAGTATTTT. Translation: CSVVSGLYLRTDTQYF.